This is a list of T cell receptor beta chains from one sample in a study of response to subunit inactivated influenza vaccine. A single record per CDR3 protein comes from TCRdb applying MiXCR to the RT-PCR reads. The sample includes about 500,000 distinct CDR3 sequences, approximately 15% seen only once; the top ten take around 3%. Source: CD4+ T cells sorted from PBMCs, taken approximately 25 months after vaccination. These receptors all stem from a man between 50 and 69 years old who received an inactivated influenza vaccine. Both conserved end residues are part of each CDR3. D genes are given only for firm matches. Where a row states a size, it is once, few, many or the class of an expanded clone; other rows omit it.

CDR3 length: 15; J gene: TRBJ2-1; V gene: TRBV4-2; D gene: TRBD2; clone size: .; CDR3 DNA: TGTGCCAGCAGCCTAGGGACTAGCGGACCCAATGAGCAGTTCTTC; CDR3 protein: CASSLGTSGPNEQFF
CDR3 length: 14; J gene: TRBJ1-4; V gene: TRBV28; D gene: TRBD1; clone size: few; CDR3 DNA: TGTGCCAGCAGCTCCGGACAGGACTATGAAAAACTGTTTTTT; CDR3 protein: CASSSGQDYEKLFF
CDR3 length: 18; J gene: TRBJ1-6; V gene: TRBV19; D gene: .; clone size: .; CDR3 DNA: TGTGCCAGTAGTGAGGTTGCGCAGCCAAGCTCCTATAATTCACCCCTCCACTTT; CDR3 protein: CASSEVAQPSSYNSPLHF
CDR3 length: 16; J gene: TRBJ1-4; V gene: TRBV4-3; D gene: TRBD1; clone size: .; CDR3 DNA: TGCGCCAGCAGCCGCACGGGTCAGGGGGTTGTTGAAAAACTGTTTTTT; CDR3 protein: CASSRTGQGVVEKLFF
CDR3 length: 13; J gene: TRBJ1-1; V gene: TRBV10-3; D gene: .; clone size: few; CDR3 DNA: TGTGCCATCAGCTTGACGGAGAACACTGAAGCTTTCTTT; CDR3 protein: CAISLTENTEAFF
CDR3 length: 12; J gene: TRBJ2-7; V gene: TRBV5-1; D gene: .; clone size: .; CDR3 DNA: TGCGCCAGCAGCGTTGGACAGTCCGAGCAGTACTTC; CDR3 protein: CASSVGQSEQYF
CDR3 length: 17; J gene: TRBJ2-1; V gene: TRBV24-1; D gene: TRBD1; clone size: .; CDR3 DNA: TGTGCCACCAGTGATCCCATCAGACAGGGGATTTACAATGAGCAGTTCTTC; CDR3 protein: CATSDPIRQGIYNEQFF
CDR3 length: 16; J gene: TRBJ2-1; V gene: TRBV20-1; D gene: TRBD2; clone size: .; CDR3 DNA: TGCAGTGCTAGAGATATAGGAGCGGGGGGCTACAATGAGCAGTTCTTC; CDR3 protein: CSARDIGAGGYNEQFF
CDR3 length: 12; J gene: TRBJ1-2; V gene: TRBV14; D gene: .; clone size: many; CDR3 DNA: TGTGCCAGCAGCCAGAGGACGTATGGCTACACCTTC; CDR3 protein: CASSQRTYGYTF
CDR3 length: 11; J gene: TRBJ2-5; V gene: TRBV6-2/TRBV6-3; D gene: .; clone size: many; CDR3 DNA: TGTGCCAGCAGTACCGAAGGGACCCAGTACTTC; CDR3 protein: CASSTEGTQYF
CDR3 length: 16; J gene: TRBJ2-1; V gene: TRBV20-1; D gene: TRBD1; clone size: few; CDR3 DNA: TGCAGTGCCCTCCAAGGGGGCAGTGATCGATACAATGAGCAGTTCTTC; CDR3 protein: CSALQGGSDRYNEQFF
CDR3 length: 14; J gene: TRBJ2-1; V gene: TRBV11-2; D gene: .; clone size: many; CDR3 DNA: TGTGCCAGCAGCCCGGGTAGCTCCTACAATGAGCAGTTCTTC; CDR3 protein: CASSPGSSYNEQFF
CDR3 length: 16; J gene: TRBJ2-4; V gene: TRBV7-9; D gene: TRBD1; clone size: few; CDR3 DNA: TGTGCCAGCAGCTCCCCGGGACAGGGAACCAAAAACATTCAGTACTTC; CDR3 protein: CASSSPGQGTKNIQYF
CDR3 length: 16; J gene: TRBJ2-5; V gene: TRBV7-9; D gene: .; clone size: few; CDR3 DNA: TGTGCCAGCAGCTTAAGACCGAGCACTTGGGGCGAGACCCAGTACTTC; CDR3 protein: CASSLRPSTWGETQYF
CDR3 length: 15; J gene: TRBJ2-3; V gene: TRBV3-1; D gene: .; clone size: few; CDR3 DNA: TGTGCCAGCAGCCAAGTTGCAAGTGAGACAGATACGCAGTATTTT; CDR3 protein: CASSQVASETDTQYF
CDR3 length: 15; J gene: TRBJ2-1; V gene: TRBV7-2; D gene: .; clone size: .; CDR3 DNA: TGTGCCAGCAGCCAGGACTACCTCTCCTACAATGAGCAGTTCTTC; CDR3 protein: CASSQDYLSYNEQFF
CDR3 length: 15; J gene: TRBJ2-7; V gene: TRBV14; D gene: TRBD1; clone size: few; CDR3 DNA: TGTGCCAGCAGCCTTGGACAGGGCTTTACCTACGAGCAGTACTTC; CDR3 protein: CASSLGQGFTYEQYF
CDR3 length: 14; J gene: TRBJ2-5; V gene: TRBV5-1; D gene: TRBD1; clone size: .; CDR3 DNA: TGCGCCAGTTCCCAGACAGGGTCACAAGAGACCCAGTACTTC; CDR3 protein: CASSQTGSQETQYF
CDR3 length: 14; J gene: TRBJ2-7; V gene: TRBV20-1; D gene: .; clone size: few; CDR3 DNA: TGCAGTGCTAGAGCTCAAAGCGGTTCCTACGAGCAGTACTTC; CDR3 protein: CSARAQSGSYEQYF
CDR3 length: 14; J gene: TRBJ2-7; V gene: TRBV7-8; D gene: .; clone size: .; CDR3 DNA: TGTGCCAGCAGAGCCCTAGGGGACCCCTACGAGCAGTACTTC; CDR3 protein: CASRALGDPYEQYF
CDR3 length: 15; J gene: TRBJ2-1; V gene: TRBV5-5; D gene: TRBD2; clone size: few; CDR3 DNA: TGTGCCAGCAGCTTTGGAGCGGGAGTTCGCAATGAGCAGTTCTTC; CDR3 protein: CASSFGAGVRNEQFF
CDR3 length: 15; J gene: TRBJ2-3; V gene: TRBV5-1; D gene: TRBD2; clone size: many; CDR3 DNA: TGCGCCAGCAGCTTGGAACTAGCGGGAGCAGATACGCAGTATTTT; CDR3 protein: CASSLELAGADTQYF
CDR3 length: 11; J gene: TRBJ2-4; V gene: TRBV6-6; D gene: .; clone size: .; CDR3 DNA: TGTGCCAGCAGGTATCCGGGCAATCAGTACTTC; CDR3 protein: CASRYPGNQYF
CDR3 length: 16; J gene: TRBJ2-3; V gene: TRBV25-1; D gene: .; clone size: .; CDR3 DNA: TGTGCCAGCAGTGACCCCGGCCTAGCCCCGACAGATACGCAGTATTTT; CDR3 protein: CASSDPGLAPTDTQYF
CDR3 length: 16; J gene: TRBJ2-7; V gene: TRBV9; D gene: TRBD1; clone size: few; CDR3 DNA: TGTGCCAGCAGCCCAGGACAGGGCGTGATGGCCTACGAGCAGTACTTC; CDR3 protein: CASSPGQGVMAYEQYF
CDR3 length: 13; J gene: TRBJ2-3; V gene: TRBV20-1; D gene: .; clone size: few; CDR3 DNA: TGCAGTGCTAGTGGCTCTGGAGCAGATACGCAGTATTTT; CDR3 protein: CSASGSGADTQYF
CDR3 length: 16; J gene: TRBJ2-1; V gene: TRBV7-9; D gene: .; clone size: .; CDR3 DNA: TGTGCCAGCAGCTTACTTTCTGGCAGGGGTGGCAATGAGCAGTTCTTC; CDR3 protein: CASSLLSGRGGNEQFF
CDR3 length: 14; J gene: TRBJ1-1; V gene: TRBV10-3; D gene: .; clone size: few; CDR3 DNA: TGTGCCACAAGAACCGGGACGGAGAACACTGAAGCTTTCTTT; CDR3 protein: CATRTGTENTEAFF
CDR3 length: 14; J gene: TRBJ2-7; V gene: TRBV5-1; D gene: .; clone size: few; CDR3 DNA: TGCGCCAGCAGCAAGGCAGGGAGCTCCTACGAGCAGTACTTC; CDR3 protein: CASSKAGSSYEQYF
CDR3 length: 17; J gene: TRBJ1-2; V gene: TRBV29-1; D gene: TRBD1; clone size: few; CDR3 DNA: TGCAGCGTTTCCCTACCCGGGACAGGGACAACACTCTATGGCTACACCTTC; CDR3 protein: CSVSLPGTGTTLYGYTF
CDR3 length: 14; J gene: TRBJ2-3; V gene: TRBV5-8; D gene: .; clone size: .; CDR3 DNA: TGTGCCAGCAGCTTGCCTACCGGCACAGATACGCAGTATTTT; CDR3 protein: CASSLPTGTDTQYF
CDR3 length: 12; J gene: TRBJ1-1; V gene: TRBV7-8; D gene: .; clone size: .; CDR3 DNA: TGTGCCAGCAGCTTAGAGTTCTCTGAAGCTTTCTTT; CDR3 protein: CASSLEFSEAFF
CDR3 length: 13; J gene: TRBJ1-5; V gene: TRBV2; D gene: TRBD1; clone size: many; CDR3 DNA: TGTGCCAGCAAGGGACAGGGACGACAGCCCCAGCATTTT; CDR3 protein: CASKGQGRQPQHF
CDR3 length: 15; J gene: TRBJ1-1; V gene: TRBV5-1; D gene: .; clone size: .; CDR3 DNA: TGCGCCAGCAGCTCGGGTGTGGGCGAGAACACTGAAGCTTTCTTT; CDR3 protein: CASSSGVGENTEAFF
CDR3 length: 13; J gene: TRBJ1-5; V gene: TRBV4-2; D gene: .; clone size: .; CDR3 DNA: TGTGCCAGCAGTGACTGGGGTGATCAGCCCCAGCATTTT; CDR3 protein: CASSDWGDQPQHF
CDR3 length: 15; J gene: TRBJ2-5; V gene: TRBV5-1; D gene: .; clone size: .; CDR3 DNA: TGCGCCAGCAGCTTAGGAGGGGGGCCTCAAGAGACCCAGTACTTC; CDR3 protein: CASSLGGGPQETQYF
CDR3 length: 13; J gene: TRBJ2-7; V gene: TRBV2; D gene: .; clone size: few; CDR3 DNA: TGTGCCAGCAGTCCCTCGCAGGGCTACGAGCAGTACTTC; CDR3 protein: CASSPSQGYEQYF
CDR3 length: 12; J gene: TRBJ2-2; V gene: TRBV12-3/TRBV12-4; D gene: .; clone size: many; CDR3 DNA: TGTGCCAGCACCGCATACCCCAGGGAGCTGTTTTTT; CDR3 protein: CASTAYPRELFF
CDR3 length: 14; J gene: TRBJ1-4; V gene: TRBV10-3; D gene: .; clone size: many; CDR3 DNA: TGTGCCATCAGTGAGGCAGGAAATAATGAAAAACTGTTTTTT; CDR3 protein: CAISEAGNNEKLFF
CDR3 length: 12; J gene: TRBJ1-5; V gene: TRBV6-6; D gene: .; clone size: many; CDR3 DNA: TGTGCCAGCAGCCGACCCGATCAGCCCCAGCATTTT; CDR3 protein: CASSRPDQPQHF
CDR3 length: 13; J gene: TRBJ1-6; V gene: TRBV12-3/TRBV12-4; D gene: .; clone size: many; CDR3 DNA: TGTGCCAGCAGTTTATCTTCGGGTTCACCCCTCCACTTT; CDR3 protein: CASSLSSGSPLHF
CDR3 length: 18; J gene: TRBJ2-7; V gene: TRBV28; D gene: TRBD2; clone size: few; CDR3 DNA: TGTGCCAGCAGCCCCTTGGCTAGCGGGAGACGGAGGGCCTACGAGCAGTACTTC; CDR3 protein: CASSPLASGRRRAYEQYF